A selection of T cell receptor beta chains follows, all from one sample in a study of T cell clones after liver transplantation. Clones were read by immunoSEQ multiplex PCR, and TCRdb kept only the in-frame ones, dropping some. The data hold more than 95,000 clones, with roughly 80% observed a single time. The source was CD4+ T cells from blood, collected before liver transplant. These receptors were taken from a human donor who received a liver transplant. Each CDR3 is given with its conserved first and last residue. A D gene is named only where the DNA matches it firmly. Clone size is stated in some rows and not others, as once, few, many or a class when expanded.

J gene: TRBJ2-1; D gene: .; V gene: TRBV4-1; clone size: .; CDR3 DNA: TGCGCCAGCAGCCCCCTCCAGCGAGGGAACAATGAGCAGTTCTTC; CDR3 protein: CASSPLQRGNNEQFF
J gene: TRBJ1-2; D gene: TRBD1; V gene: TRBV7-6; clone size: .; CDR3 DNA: TGTGCCAGCACCCCCAATCGACAGGGTAGTGGCTACACCTTC; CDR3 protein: CASTPNRQGSGYTF
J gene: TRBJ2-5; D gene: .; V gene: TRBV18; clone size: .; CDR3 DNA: TGTGCCAGCTCACCCGACAGGACCGAGACCCAGTACTTC; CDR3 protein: CASSPDRTETQYF
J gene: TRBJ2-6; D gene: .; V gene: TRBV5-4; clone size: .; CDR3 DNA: TGTGCCAGCAGCCTAGGTGCGAGACAGGCTAACTCTGGGGCCAACGTCCTGACTTTC; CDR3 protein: CASSLGARQANSGANVLTF
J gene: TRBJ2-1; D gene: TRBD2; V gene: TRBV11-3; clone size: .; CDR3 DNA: TGTGCCAGCAGCTTAGGGGCTAGCGGGGGATACAATGAGCAGTTCTTC; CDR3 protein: CASSLGASGGYNEQFF
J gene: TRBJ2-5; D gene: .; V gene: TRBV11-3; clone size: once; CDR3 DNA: TGTGCCAGCAGCCCCCGTGACAGCGAAGAGACCCAGTACTTC; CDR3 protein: CASSPRDSEETQYF
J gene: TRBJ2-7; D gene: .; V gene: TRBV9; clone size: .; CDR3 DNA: TGTGCCAGCAGCGCCTCCACGGTGAGTGGGGAGCAGTACTTC; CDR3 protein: CASSASTVSGEQYF
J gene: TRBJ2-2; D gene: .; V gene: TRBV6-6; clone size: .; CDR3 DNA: TGTGCCAGCAGAGACTGGTGGAACACCGGGGAGCTGTTTTTT; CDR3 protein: CASRDWWNTGELFF
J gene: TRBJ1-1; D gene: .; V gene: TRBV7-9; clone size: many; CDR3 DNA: TGTGCCAGCAGCTCCCAGTTACGGGAAGCTTTCTTT; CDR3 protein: CASSSQLREAFF
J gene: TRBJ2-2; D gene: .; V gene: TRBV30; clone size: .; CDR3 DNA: TGTGCCTGGAGTTTCGGGTGGATTAGCACCGGGGAGCTGTTTTTT; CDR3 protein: CAWSFGWISTGELFF
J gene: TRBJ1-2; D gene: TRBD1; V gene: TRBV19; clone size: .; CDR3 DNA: TGTGCCAGTACCACAGCCCCCGGACAGGGTCCCCGCTATGGCTACACCTTC; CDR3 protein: CASTTAPGQGPRYGYTF
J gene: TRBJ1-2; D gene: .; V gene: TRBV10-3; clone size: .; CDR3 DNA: TGTGCCATCAGTGAGTCGGTGGGGTTGGCCCGGGGCTACACCTTC; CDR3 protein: CAISESVGLARGYTF
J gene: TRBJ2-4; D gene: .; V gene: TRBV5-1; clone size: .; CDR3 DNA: TGCGCCAGCAGCTCGACAGGACTAGCCAAAAACATTCAGTACTTC; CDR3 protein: CASSSTGLAKNIQYF
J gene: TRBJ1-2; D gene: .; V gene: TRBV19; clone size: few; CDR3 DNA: TGTGCCAGTAACCTACAGGGTGAACAGGGCTACACCTTC; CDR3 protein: CASNLQGEQGYTF
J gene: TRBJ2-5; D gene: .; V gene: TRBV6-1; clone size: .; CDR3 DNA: TGTGCCAGCAGTGAACAGCCAGTGTACCAAGAGACCCAGTACTTC; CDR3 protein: CASSEQPVYQETQYF
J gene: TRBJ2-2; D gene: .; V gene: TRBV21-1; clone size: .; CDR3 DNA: TGTGCCAGCAGCACCCGCTGGGGGGACGTAACGAACACCGGGGAGCTGTTTTTT; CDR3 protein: CASSTRWGDVTNTGELFF
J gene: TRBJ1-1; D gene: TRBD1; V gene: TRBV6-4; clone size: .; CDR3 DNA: TGTGCCAGCCGACAGGGTTTGGACACTGAAGCTTTCTTT; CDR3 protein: CASRQGLDTEAFF
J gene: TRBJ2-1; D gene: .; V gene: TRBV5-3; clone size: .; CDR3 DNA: TGTGCCAGAAGCCCAGTTTGGACGACATACAATGAGCAGTTCTTC; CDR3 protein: CARSPVWTTYNEQFF
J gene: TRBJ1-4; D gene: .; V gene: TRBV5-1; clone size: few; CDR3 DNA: TGCGCCAGCAGCCCGGTCAGGTGGGGAGATGAAAAACTGTTTTTT; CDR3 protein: CASSPVRWGDEKLFF
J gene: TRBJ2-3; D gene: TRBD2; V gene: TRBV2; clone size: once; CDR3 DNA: TGTGCCAGCAGTAATCTGGGGGGGACTAGTCATGGTACGCAGTATTTT; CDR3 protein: CASSNLGGTSHGTQYF
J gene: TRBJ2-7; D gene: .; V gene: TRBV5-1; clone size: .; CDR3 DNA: TGCGCCAGCAGCGGGTCGACGGGTATCTACGAGCAGTACTTC; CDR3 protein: CASSGSTGIYEQYF
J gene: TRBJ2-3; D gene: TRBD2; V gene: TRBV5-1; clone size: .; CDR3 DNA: TGCGCCAGCAGCTTGGTTCTAGCGGGGACAGATACGCAGTATTTT; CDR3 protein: CASSLVLAGTDTQYF
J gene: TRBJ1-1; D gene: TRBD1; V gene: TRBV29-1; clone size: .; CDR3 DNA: TGCAGCGTTCGGACAGGGCACACTGAAGCTTTCTTT; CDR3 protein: CSVRTGHTEAFF
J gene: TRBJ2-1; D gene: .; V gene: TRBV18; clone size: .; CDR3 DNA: TGTGCCAGCTCACCACCGAACCGGAGGGGCTACAATGAGCAGTTCTTC; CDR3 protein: CASSPPNRRGYNEQFF
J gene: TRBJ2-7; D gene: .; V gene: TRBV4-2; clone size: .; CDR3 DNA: TGTGCCAGCAGCCAAGATGGGGGCGCCCAATACGAGCAGTACTTC; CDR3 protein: CASSQDGGAQYEQYF
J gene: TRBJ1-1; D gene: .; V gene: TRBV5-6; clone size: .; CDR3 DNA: TGTGCCAGCAGACGAGGTCGCGAACCACAGGCTTTCTTT; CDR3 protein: CASRRGREPQAFF
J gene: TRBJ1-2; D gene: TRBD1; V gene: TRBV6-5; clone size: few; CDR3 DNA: TGTGCCAGCAGTGGGGGACAGAGCTATGGCTACACCTTC; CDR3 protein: CASSGGQSYGYTF
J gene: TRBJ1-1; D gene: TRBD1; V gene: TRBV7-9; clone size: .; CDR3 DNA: TGTGCCAGCAGCTTAACAGGGGTGACGAACACTGAAGCTTTCTTT; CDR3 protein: CASSLTGVTNTEAFF
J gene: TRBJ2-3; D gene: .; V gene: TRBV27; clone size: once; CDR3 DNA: TGTGCCAGCAGGCGCCGGGAGACTAGCACAGATACGCAGTATTTT; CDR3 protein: CASRRRETSTDTQYF
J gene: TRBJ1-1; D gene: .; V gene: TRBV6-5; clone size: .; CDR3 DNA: TGTGCCAGCAGTGACTACAGGGTTTCACACACTGAAGCTTTCTTT; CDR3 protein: CASSDYRVSHTEAFF
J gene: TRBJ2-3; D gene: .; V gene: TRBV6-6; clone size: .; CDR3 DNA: TGTGCCAGCAGTTCGGAGGGCACCACAGATACGCAGTATTTT; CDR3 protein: CASSSEGTTDTQYF
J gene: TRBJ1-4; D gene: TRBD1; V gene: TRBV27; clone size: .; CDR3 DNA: TGTGCCAGCAGTCCCCATCGACAGGGGCTCACAACTAATGAAAAACTGTTTTTT; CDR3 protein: CASSPHRQGLTTNEKLFF
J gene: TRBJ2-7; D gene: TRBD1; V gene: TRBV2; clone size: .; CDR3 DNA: TGTGCCAGCAGTGAAGCGCTTCTGGACAGGGGATACGAGCAGTACTTC; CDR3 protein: CASSEALLDRGYEQYF
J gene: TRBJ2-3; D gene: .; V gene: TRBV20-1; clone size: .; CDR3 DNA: TGCAGTGCTAGAGATATGGATACGCAGTATTTT; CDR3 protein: CSARDMDTQYF
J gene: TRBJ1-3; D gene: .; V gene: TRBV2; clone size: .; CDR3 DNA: TGTGCCAGCAGTGAAAGGATAGGCCGGACTGGAAACACCATATATTTT; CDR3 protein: CASSERIGRTGNTIYF
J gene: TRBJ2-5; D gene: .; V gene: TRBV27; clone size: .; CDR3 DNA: TGTGCCAGCAGTCCCCTCCCCGAGGGCCAAGAGACCCAGTACTTC; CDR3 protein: CASSPLPEGQETQYF
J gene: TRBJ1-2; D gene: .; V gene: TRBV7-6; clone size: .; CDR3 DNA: TGTGCCAGCAGCCCGGGGGACCGCTATGGCTACACCTTC; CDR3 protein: CASSPGDRYGYTF
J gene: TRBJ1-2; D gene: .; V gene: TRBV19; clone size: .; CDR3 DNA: TGTGCCAGTAGTATGTCCCTACAGCGGATAGAAGGCTACACCTTC; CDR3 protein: CASSMSLQRIEGYTF
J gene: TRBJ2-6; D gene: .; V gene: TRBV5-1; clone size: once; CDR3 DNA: TGCGCCACCCCGGGGGACTCTGGGGCCAACGTCCTGACTTTC; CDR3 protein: CATPGDSGANVLTF
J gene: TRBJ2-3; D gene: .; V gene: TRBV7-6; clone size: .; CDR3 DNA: TGTGCCAGCAGTCAAACTCCGGGGTTTACGCAGTATTTT; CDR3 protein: CASSQTPGFTQYF